This TCR beta chain was sequenced during a study of blood T cell repertoires in COVID-19 (dated by TCRdb to the early 2020s). As for the study more broadly: Collaborator samples came from the United States, Italy and Spain and covered acute and convalescent phases of COVID-19. The repertoires were made available in a free public database intended to serve as a resource for research on the immune response to SARS-CoV-2. A de-identified subject ID, COVID-19 status, age in years and sex were almost always included in the sample metadata. The dataset comprised deeply sampled blood TCRbeta repertoires from subjects exposed to, actively infected with, or recovered from COVID-19. Where available, HLA class I and class II types were obtained from metadata supplied by the sample provider rather than from assay-based typing. The samples were drawn from two sources: the first 160 participants of the ongoing ImmuneRACE study, and 950 to 1,500 subjects contributed by 6 global collaborators. The prospective study material was composed of cDNA or gDNA derived from T cells, B-cell-depleted T cells, or PBMCs.

The collaborating institutions used their own protocols to collect whole blood in K2EDTA tubes. For TCRbeta analysis, collaborator samples were shipped as frozen whole blood, as isolated PBMCs, or as DNA extracted from either sample type. About this clone itself: Its antigen has not been determined. One end of the junction does not line up with germline, which may come from a read error.

TCRbeta CDR3 regions were amplified from genomic DNA by means of the immunoSEQ Assay, a bias-controlled multiplex PCR. Concerning the study's data processing: Within the assay, amplification of reference gene primers was used to estimate how many nucleated cells each sample contained. Sequence reads were collapsed and filtered to measure the absolute abundance of every unique TCRbeta CDR3 rearrangement. Productive Simpson clonality was computed per sample as the square root of Simpson's diversity index over productive rearrangements. The table comes from immuneACCESS by way of TCRdb, which keeps in-frame sequences with V and J called. Part of the clones is missing from these tables; in studies checked, under half for an unresolved V gene and the rest for unknown reasons. V, J and clone size are those of that table, while D and trimming were read from the DNA. Across this sample there are roughly 63,000 clones, with about 88% seen only once. The ten most abundant clones make up 8.2% of the sample.

What the study reported, not specific to this receptor: How much clinical and demographic metadata was included differed by source and by participant, and the metadata was provided uncurated.

The germline V gene specifies SNHLY as CDR1 and FYNNEI as CDR2. From cysteine to phenylalanine, the CDR3 is 20 amino acids long. The DNA shown is the 60-base CDR3, in frame from base 1. The chain couples TRBV2 to TRBJ2-4, with TRBD2 perhaps the D gene, on 5 matching bases. This clonotype originated in a man between 50 and 59 years old with active COVID-19. Sequencing was carried out using peripheral blood. DNA sequence: TGTGCCGGCAGTGATGACGGGGTGGTCAGTTTCGTTCTAGCCAAAAACATTCAGTACTTC. Translation gives CAGSDDGVVSFVLAKNIQYF.